One sample yielded the 21 T cell receptor beta chains listed below, sequenced in a study of blood T cells in healthy people across ages. Primed by a sample-barcoded 5' primer and a J-beta primer mix, a second PCR proceeded for 7 to 11 cycles. A single record per CDR3 protein comes from TCRdb applying MiXCR to the 5' RACE reads. There are 800,000 to 900,000 distinct CDR3 sequences in the sample; under 80% occur only once, and about a quarter lies in the top ten. Specimen: blood. These receptors were obtained from a man younger than 40 in good health.

This clonotype occurred once. CDR3 protein: CASSVVSGDYNEQFF. CDR3 coding DNA: TGTGCCAGCAGCGTAGTTAGCGGCGACTACAATGAGCAGTTCTTC. The gene calls are TRBV9 and TRBJ2-1, with D possibly TRBD2 on 6 matching bases. The CDR3 has 15 residues. The germline V and J ends were trimmed by 0 bases and 3 bases, with 10 bases remaining between them. Germline-derived CDR1 and CDR2 are SGDLS and YYNGEE.

This sequence joins TRBV12-3 or TRBV12-4 and TRBJ2-1; 8 nucleotides align to TRBD2. The V and J ends lost 4 bases and 3 bases, in that order; junction bases with no gene match: 5. The CDR3 totals 15 residues. The CDR3 nucleotides read TGTGCCAGCAGTTCGACTAGCGCTTTCTACAATGAGCAGTTCTTC. Protein sequence: CASSSTSAFYNEQFF.

In regard to this clonotype: Relative to the germline gene, one junction end is altered; a read error may explain this. V is TRBV30 and J is TRBJ2-5; 7 bases agree with TRBD2. The germline V gene encodes CDR1 GTSNPN and CDR2 SVGIG (reference sequence). CDR3 length: 13 residues. The CDR3 DNA follows: TGTGCCTGGACTAGCGGAAACCAAGAGACCCGGTACTTC. Translated: CAWTSGNQETRYF.

This clonotype was observed a handful of times. V gene TRBV10-3 combines with J gene TRBJ1-2; TRBD1 matches at 8 bases. V shed 4 bases, J shed 3 bases, and the junction held 4 bases outside the gene matches. The germline V gene encodes CDR1 ENHRY and CDR2 SYGVKD. The CDR3 runs to 14 residues. The DNA of the CDR3 is TGTGCCATCAGTGCCCAGGGGGCGTACTATGGCTACACCTTC. Translation: CAISAQGAYYGYTF.

This clonotype was recorded many times. The V call is TRBV7-7, the J call TRBJ2-1; TRBD2 matches at 9 bases. The germline CDR1 and CDR2 sequences are SSHAT and FNYEAQ (reference sequence). This CDR3 has 16 residues. The CDR3 loop is CASPTGGTSYYNEQFF. Here the CDR3 DNA reads TGTGCTAGCCCAACAGGCGGGACTAGCTACTACAATGAGCAGTTCTTC.

This chain connects TRBV7-2 to TRBJ2-3, with 9 bases identical to TRBD2. The CDR3 loop spans 15 amino acids. V shed 8 bases, J shed 3 bases, and the junction held 9 bases outside the gene matches. Germline V gives CDR1 SGHTA, CDR2 FQGNSA. This CDR3 is CASEDSGGQTDTQYF. The CDR3 DNA sequence: TGTGCCAGCGAGGATAGCGGGGGCCAAACAGATACGCAGTATTTT.

The genes are TRBV5-1 and TRBJ2-7; 9 bases align to TRBD1. The CDR3 loop spans 17 amino acids. Germline CDR1 and CDR2: SGHRS and YFSETQ. Unmatched junction bases numbered 10, after V lost 1 base and J lost 2 bases. The DNA for the CDR3 is TGCGCCAGCAGCTTGACAGGGGGCACTGAGGAGGCCTACGAGCAGTACTTC. Its protein is CASSLTGGTEEAYEQYF.

The CDR3 coding sequence is TGCGCCAGCAGCTCCCGGGACAGGACGCATGAGCAGTTCTTC. Protein: CASSSRDRTHEQFF. V usage is TRBV5-1 and J usage is TRBJ2-1; 8 bases line up with TRBD1. Germline values: CDR1 SGHRS, CDR2 YFSETQ. V was clipped by 3 bases and J by 8 bases; unmatched bases: 7. CDR3 length: 14 amino acids.

This clonotype occurred once. CDR3 nucleotides: TGTGCCAGCAGCCAATCCCAGGGGGGGGAAGAGACCCAGTACTTC. Amino acid sequence: CASSQSQGGEETQYF. The chain employs TRBV4-2 and TRBJ2-5, with D tentatively TRBD1 or TRBD2 (7 bases each). Germline CDR1 is LGHNA and CDR2 is YNFKEQ. The length of the CDR3 is 15 residues. Trimming took 2 bases from V and 3 from J, leaving 13 bases between them.

The chain couples TRBV25-1 to TRBJ2-1; 12 nucleotides agree with TRBD2. The CDR3 spans 18 residues. Per germline, CDR1 MGHDK and CDR2 SYGVNS. V lost 4 bases and J lost 4; bases outside the gene matches: 11. CDR3 coding DNA: TGTGCCAGCAGTGCAGGACTAGCGGGGTCTTCGGGTTACAATGAGCAGTTCTTC. This codes for CASSAGLAGSSGYNEQFF. Complete variable domain (other parts from reference TRBV25-1 and TRBJ2-1): EADIYQTPRYLVIGTGKKITLECSQTMGHDKMYWYQQDPGMELHLIHYSYGVNSTEKGDLSSESTVSRIRTEHFPLTLESARPSHTSQYLCASSAGLAGSSGYNEQFFGPGTRLTVL.

The chain carries TRBV6-5 and TRBJ1-2; D is perhaps TRBD1 (5 bases). The length of the CDR3 is 16 residues. Germline V gene data show CDR1 as MNHEY and CDR2 as SVGAGI. Deletions cut 0 bases from V and 4 bases from J, with 15 bases between. CDR3 bases: TGTGCCAGCAGTTACTCCCCGCGGGACGGCGTCTATGGCTACACCTTC. Its protein product is CASSYSPRDGVYGYTF.

V is TRBV20-1 and J is TRBJ2-3; 13 bases align to TRBD2. This CDR3 comprises 17 residues. V was pared by 4 bases and J by 0 bases, with 7 bases of the junction left unmatched. The germline gives CDR1 DFQATT, CDR2 SNEGSKA (reference sequence). The CDR3 DNA reads TGCAGTGCTAACGGACTAGCGGGGGACGCTAGCACAGATACGCAGTATTTT. Its translation is CSANGLAGDASTDTQYF.

The chain joins TRBV5-6 to TRBJ2-7, with D tentatively TRBD2 (5 bases). This CDR3 is 20 amino acids long. Germline CDR1 is SGHDT and CDR2 is YYEEEE. V lost 0 bases and J lost 3, with 28 bases in between. CDR3 nucleotides: TGTGCCAGCAGCTTGGGGCTTCCGAGGGATCCTATCGGGGAGTTCTACGAGCAGTACTTC. Translated: CASSLGLPRDPIGEFYEQYF.

The gene calls are TRBV20-1 and TRBJ2-1, with D tentatively TRBD1 (7 bases). The CDR3 has 14 amino acids. Germline CDR1 and CDR2: DFQATT and SNEGSKA (reference sequence). V lost 3 bases and J lost 3, with 12 bases in between. The CDR3 DNA sequence: TGCAGTGCTAGGGTCAGGGGGGTCTACAATGAGCAGTTCTTC. Amino acids: CSARVRGVYNEQFF.

J is TRBJ1-2 and V is TRBV6-2 or TRBV6-3; D gene uncertain. The CDR3 is 14 residues long. V dropped 5 bases and J dropped 7 bases, with 17 bases sitting between them. Germline V CDR1 and CDR2: MNHEY, SVGEGT. The chain's CDR3 is CASSNAPRGGGYTF. The DNA of the CDR3 is TGTGCCAGCAGTAATGCCCCCCGCGGCGGTGGCTACACCTTC.

This chain's CDR3 is CASSSQRGPYEQYF. DNA of the CDR3: TGTGCCAGCAGTAGCCAGCGGGGCCCCTACGAGCAGTACTTC. V is TRBV28 and J is TRBJ2-7, with TRBD2 identical over 7 bases. Germline assignment: CDR1 MDHEN and CDR2 SYDVKM. V shed 5 bases, J shed 2 bases, and the junction held 6 bases outside the gene matches. The CDR3 has 14 residues.

This rearrangement joins TRBV12-3 or TRBV12-4 to TRBJ1-5; D not resolved. Deletions cut 0 bases from V and 5 bases from J, with 14 bases between. The CDR3 has 16 residues. CDR3 sequence reads: CASSLASGSHDQPQHF. Here the CDR3 DNA reads TGTGCCAGCAGTTTAGCATCGGGCAGCCACGATCAGCCCCAGCATTTT.

This clonotype was detected only a few times. V usage is TRBV11-2 and J usage is TRBJ2-1; 10 bases line up with TRBD1. V was clipped by 5 bases and J by 8 bases; unmatched bases: 18. Germline assignment: CDR1 SGHAT and CDR2 FQNNGV. The CDR3 runs 18 residues. DNA for the CDR3: TGTGCCAGCAGCGCCTCCCGAACGACCGGGACAGGGGCCCATGAGCAGTTCTTC. Residues: CASSASRTTGTGAHEQFF.

The V gene is TRBV4-2, the J gene TRBJ1-2; D is unclear. With 0 bases removed from V and 2 bases from J, the gap between germline ends came to 10 bases. Germline V gene lookup returns CDR1 LGHNA and CDR2 YNFKEQ. CDR3 length: 15 amino acids. The DNA for the CDR3 is TGTGCCAGCAGCCAAGAAGGCCAACGCAACTATGGCTACACCTTC. Protein sequence: CASSQEGQRNYGYTF.

The rearrangement joins TRBV6-1 to TRBJ2-3, with D possibly TRBD2 on 6 matching bases. Germline CDR1 and CDR2: MNHNS and SASEGT. This CDR3 is built from 15 residues. The V end lost 8 bases, the J end lost 2 bases, and 17 bases lay between the germline ends. The CDR3 DNA sequence: TGTGCCAGCCCCGTCCAGCGGGCACTCACAGATACGCAGTATTTT. Translated: CASPVQRALTDTQYF.

This clonotype was observed a handful of times. The rearrangement joins TRBV28 to TRBJ2-4; 9 positions agree with TRBD1. Near its end, the DNA agrees better with TRBJ2-7, so the J call may be wrong. The CDR3 length is 14 residues. Germline V gene lookup returns CDR1 MDHEN and CDR2 SYDVKM. CDR3 nucleotides: TGTGCCAGCAGGAGGGGGACAGGGACCTACGAGCAGTACTTC. This encodes CASRRGTGTYEQYF.